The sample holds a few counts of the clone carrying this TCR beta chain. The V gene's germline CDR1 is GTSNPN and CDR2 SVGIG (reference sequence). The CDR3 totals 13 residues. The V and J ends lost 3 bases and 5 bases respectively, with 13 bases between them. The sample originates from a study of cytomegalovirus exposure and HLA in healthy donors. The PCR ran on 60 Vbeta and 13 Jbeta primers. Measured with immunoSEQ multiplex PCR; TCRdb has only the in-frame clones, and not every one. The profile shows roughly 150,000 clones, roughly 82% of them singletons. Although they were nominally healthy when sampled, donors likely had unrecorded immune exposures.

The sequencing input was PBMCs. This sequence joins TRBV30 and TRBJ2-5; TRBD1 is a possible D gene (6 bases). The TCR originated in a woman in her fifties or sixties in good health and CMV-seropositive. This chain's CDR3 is CAWSTQGAETQYF. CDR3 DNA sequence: TGTGCCTGGAGCACACAGGGTGCGGAGACCCAGTACTTC.